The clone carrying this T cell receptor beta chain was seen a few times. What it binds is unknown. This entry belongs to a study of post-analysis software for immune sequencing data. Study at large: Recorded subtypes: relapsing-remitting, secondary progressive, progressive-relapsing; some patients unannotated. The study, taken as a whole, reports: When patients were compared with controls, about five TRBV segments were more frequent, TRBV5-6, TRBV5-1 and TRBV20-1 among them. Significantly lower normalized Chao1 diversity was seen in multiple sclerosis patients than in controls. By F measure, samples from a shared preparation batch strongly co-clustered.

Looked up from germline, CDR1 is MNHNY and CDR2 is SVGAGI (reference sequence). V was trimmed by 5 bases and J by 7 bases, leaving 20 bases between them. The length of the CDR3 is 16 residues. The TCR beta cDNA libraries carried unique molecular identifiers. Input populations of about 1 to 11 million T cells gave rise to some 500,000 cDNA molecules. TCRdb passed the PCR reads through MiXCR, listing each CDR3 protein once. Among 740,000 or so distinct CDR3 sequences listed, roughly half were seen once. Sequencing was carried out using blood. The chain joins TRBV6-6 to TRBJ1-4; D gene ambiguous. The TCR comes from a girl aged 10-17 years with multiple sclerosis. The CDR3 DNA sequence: TGTGCCAGCAGTCCGCACCAGGCTGCCGTAGGTGAAAAACTGTTTTTT. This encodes CASSPHQAAVGEKLFF.